This T cell receptor (beta chain) originates from a study of blood T cell repertoires in COVID-19. Study-wide context: Samples taken during acute and convalescent COVID-19 were collected in the United States, Italy and Spain. T cells, B-cell-depleted T cells, or PBMCs supplied cDNA or gDNA.

As processed by the authors: For nucleated cells, counts were estimated from reference gene primer amplification. The table came from immunoSEQ multiplex PCR; TCRdb's copy has only in-frame clones and leaves some out. V and J calls and clone size follow that table, whereas D and trimming were derived from the DNA. The sample has 200,000 to 250,000 clones; about 86% are singletons. The CDR3 contains 13 residues. CDR1 is SGHRS and CDR2 is YFSETQ in the germline V gene. Trimming cost V 1 base and J 2 bases, with 7 bases left between them. The sequenced sample consisted of peripheral blood. This receptor was identified in a man aged 50-60 years with active or convalescent COVID-19. The V call is TRBV5-1, the J call TRBJ2-7, with D maybe TRBD2 (6 bases). The CDR3 DNA reads as TGCGCCAGCAGCTTGATAGCGGCCTACGAGCAGTACTTC. Its protein is CASSLIAAYEQYF. Looking up the rest from reference TRBV5-1 and TRBJ2-7 gives the full variable domain: KAGVTQTPRYLIKTRGQQVTLSCSPISGHRSVSWYQQTPGQGLQFLFEYFSETQRNKGNFPGRFSGRQFSNSRSEMNVSTLELGDSALYLCASSLIAAYEQYFGPGTRLTVT.